This is a list of T cell receptor beta chains from one sample in a study. Using its own MiXCR run on the RT-PCR reads, TCRdb lists one record per CDR3 protein. The sample includes about 680,000 distinct CDR3 sequences, 11% to 15% of them seen just once. The specimen sequenced was memory CD4+ T cells from blood. The origin of the receptors is a female donor in good health, serving as a healthy control. Both conserved end residues are part of each CDR3. The order of the fields is D gene, V gene, J gene, clone size, CDR3 protein, CDR3 DNA. The D gene is left open where the match is weak. Clone size, where shown, is once, few, many, or a class for clones that have expanded.

>TRBD1|TRBV7-2|TRBJ1-5|.
CASSLRTGDNQPQHF
TGTGCCAGCAGCTTAAGGACAGGAGATAATCAGCCCCAGCATTTT
>.|TRBV5-1|TRBJ1-1|few
CASSGREDTEAFF
TGCGCCAGCAGCGGCAGGGAGGACACTGAAGCTTTCTTT
>.|TRBV29-1|TRBJ2-7|many
CSVGQGPIYEQYF
TGCAGCGTTGGCCAGGGGCCAATTTACGAGCAGTACTTC
>.|TRBV9|TRBJ2-3|few
CASSVRAASTDTQYF
TGTGCCAGCAGCGTAAGGGCAGCTAGCACAGATACGCAGTATTTT
>.|TRBV6-4|TRBJ1-5|.
CASNVLRGASNQPQHF
TGTGCCAGCAATGTACTAAGGGGGGCCAGCAATCAGCCCCAGCATTTT
>.|TRBV10-3|TRBJ1-3|few
CAISDRGLTGNTIYF
TGTGCCATCAGTGACAGGGGATTGACTGGAAACACCATATATTTT
>.|TRBV6-5|TRBJ2-5|many
CASSRLEWETQYF
TGTGCCAGCAGCCGGCTGGAGTGGGAGACCCAGTACTTC
>.|TRBV7-6|TRBJ1-1|few
CASSLGVGAGTEAFF
TGTGCCAGCAGCTTAGGAGTAGGGGCAGGCACTGAAGCTTTCTTT
>.|TRBV20-1|TRBJ1-2|few
CSAGAGAAREGYTF
TGCAGTGCAGGCGCGGGGGCCGCGCGGGAGGGCTACACCTTC
>.|TRBV5-1|TRBJ2-3|few
CASSLKSLADTQYF
TGCGCCAGCAGCCTTAAGAGTCTCGCAGATACGCAGTATTTT
>TRBD1|TRBV10-2|TRBJ1-1|many
CASSETGVDTEAFF
TGCGCCAGCAGTGAGACAGGGGTGGACACTGAAGCTTTCTTT
>TRBD2|TRBV6-5|TRBJ2-1|many
CASGLQGTSGPFEQFF
TGTGCCAGCGGCTTACAGGGGACTAGCGGGCCGTTTGAGCAGTTCTTC
>.|TRBV28|TRBJ1-5|many
CASSFSGQPQHF
TGTGCCAGCAGTTTCTCAGGACAGCCCCAGCATTTT
>TRBD1|TRBV12-3/TRBV12-4|TRBJ1-2|.
CASTTSTGGKSLF
TGTGCCAGCACCACATCAACAGGGGGGAAATCCCTCTTC
>.|TRBV5-1|TRBJ2-5|few
CASSLELPGETQYF
TGCGCCAGCAGCTTGGAACTGCCGGGGGAGACCCAGTACTTC
>.|TRBV19|TRBJ2-7|few
CASSIPTGTSIGYEQYF
TGTGCCAGTAGCATTCCTACCGGAACTAGTATAGGCTACGAGCAGTACTTC
>.|TRBV7-2|TRBJ1-2|.
CASSLGFGAAGESYGYTF
TGTGCCAGCAGCTTAGGGTTTGGGGCGGCAGGGGAAAGCTATGGCTACACCTTC
>TRBD1|TRBV7-9|TRBJ1-2|.
CASSLSGTGDYGYTF
TGTGCCAGCAGCTTAAGCGGAACAGGGGACTATGGCTACACCTTC
>TRBD1|TRBV6-5|TRBJ1-4|.
CASSYSGTGHVGTNEKLFF
TGTGCCAGCAGTTATTCCGGGACAGGGCATGTGGGAACTAATGAAAAACTGTTTTTT
>.|TRBV5-1|TRBJ1-1|many
CASSSQGADRDTEAFF
TGCGCCAGCAGCTCACAAGGAGCCGACCGGGACACTGAAGCTTTCTTT
>TRBD2|TRBV10-3|TRBJ2-7|few
CATQAGDEQYF
TGTGCCACCCAAGCGGGAGACGAGCAGTACTTC
>.|TRBV29-1|TRBJ2-7|many
CSVEDRTSPGGEQYF
TGCAGCGTTGAAGATAGGACATCACCTGGGGGCGAGCAGTACTTC
>TRBD2|TRBV20-1|TRBJ2-1|many
CSARDDWGRASAYEQFF
TGCAGTGCTAGAGATGATTGGGGGAGGGCCTCAGCCTATGAGCAGTTCTTC
>.|TRBV20-1|TRBJ1-1|many
CSARDWGGTEAFF
TGCAGTGCTAGAGATTGGGGGGGGACTGAAGCTTTCTTT
>TRBD2|TRBV20-1|TRBJ2-7|many
CSASWTSDRSYEQYF
TGCAGTGCTAGCTGGACTAGCGATCGCTCCTACGAGCAGTACTTC
>TRBD2|TRBV3-1|TRBJ2-1|.
CASSGSGRAFYNEQFF
TGTGCCAGCAGCGGAAGCGGGAGGGCTTTCTACAATGAGCAGTTCTTC
>.|TRBV12-3/TRBV12-4|TRBJ2-5|.
CASTFLGVPETQYF
TGTGCCAGCACCTTTTTGGGGGTCCCAGAGACCCAGTACTTC
>.|TRBV7-2|TRBJ1-1|.
CASSPVVGVNTEAFF
TGTGCCAGCAGCCCCGTGGTCGGGGTGAACACTGAAGCTTTCTTT
>.|TRBV20-1|TRBJ2-7|.
CSAGTGTKTYEQYF
TGCAGTGCTGGGACCGGGACAAAGACCTACGAGCAGTACTTC
>.|TRBV27|TRBJ2-1|.
CASLHSPGNYNEQFF
TGTGCCAGCCTCCATAGCCCCGGAAACTACAATGAGCAGTTCTTC
>.|TRBV10-3|TRBJ2-7|.
CAISESGSSYEQYF
TGTGCCATCAGTGAGTCGGGCAGCTCCTACGAGCAGTACTTC
>.|TRBV12-3/TRBV12-4|TRBJ2-1|few
CASIGDGRGEQFF
TGTGCCAGCATCGGAGACGGGAGAGGTGAGCAGTTCTTC
>.|TRBV12-3/TRBV12-4|TRBJ1-1|once
CASQGIRNTEAFF
TGTGCCAGCCAGGGGATAAGGAACACTGAAGCTTTCTTT
>.|TRBV5-1|TRBJ1-3|.
CASSLAALADGNTIYF
TGCGCCAGCAGCTTGGCCGCGCTGGCCGACGGAAACACCATATATTTT
>.|TRBV5-1|TRBJ1-6|.
CASSLGDQNSPLHF
TGCGCCAGCAGCTTGGGTGACCAAAATTCACCCCTCCACTTT
>.|TRBV7-9|TRBJ2-3|many
CASSFGSLRTDTQYF
TGTGCCAGCAGCTTCGGGTCCCTTCGCACAGATACGCAGTATTTT
>.|TRBV6-2/TRBV6-3|TRBJ1-1|few
CASSYAAMNTEAFF
TGTGCCAGCAGTTACGCGGCGATGAACACTGAAGCTTTCTTT
>TRBD2|TRBV7-6|TRBJ2-2|few
CASSRDYPPNTGELFF
TGTGCCAGCAGCCGGGACTACCCCCCGAACACCGGGGAGCTGTTTTTT
>TRBD2|TRBV29-1|TRBJ2-1|.
CSVGPGLRDWASGNEQFF
TGCAGCGTTGGGCCGGGACTGCGTGACTGGGCTAGCGGGAATGAGCAGTTCTTC
>.|TRBV20-1|TRBJ2-7|many
CSARELAGAGEQYF
TGCAGTGCTAGGGAACTAGCTGGAGCGGGCGAGCAGTACTTC
>.|TRBV12-3/TRBV12-4|TRBJ2-2|few
CASSLEGGTGELFF
TGTGCCAGCAGTTTGGAGGGGGGCACCGGGGAGCTGTTTTTT
>.|TRBV4-2|TRBJ2-1|.
CASSPTDLSTSYNEQFF
TGTGCCAGCAGCCCCACCGACCTTTCCACATCCTACAATGAGCAGTTCTTC
>.|TRBV30|TRBJ2-3|.
CAWGAGTDTQYF
TGTGCCTGGGGGGCGGGCACAGATACGCAGTATTTT
>.|TRBV9|TRBJ2-5|few
CASSRSLMPKETQYF
TGTGCCAGCAGCCGTAGTCTTATGCCTAAAGAGACCCAGTACTTC
>.|TRBV9|TRBJ2-1|once
CASSGSEGGGLYNEQFF
TGTGCCAGCAGCGGATCTGAAGGGGGGGGCCTCTACAATGAGCAGTTCTTC
>TRBD2|TRBV20-1|TRBJ2-2|many
CSARDNRLAGTGELFF
TGCAGTGCTAGAGATAACCGACTAGCGGGGACCGGGGAGCTGTTTTTT
>.|TRBV7-2|TRBJ2-5|.
CASRQLGGTQYF
TGTGCCAGCAGGCAGCTCGGGGGGACCCAGTACTTC
>.|TRBV9|TRBJ1-6|.
CASSGTVENSPLHF
TGTGCCAGCAGCGGGACAGTCGAGAATTCACCCCTCCACTTT
>.|TRBV5-1|TRBJ2-1|.
CASSQQGAGLNHEQFF
TGCGCCAGCAGTCAGCAAGGGGCGGGGTTGAACCATGAGCAGTTCTTC
>.|TRBV20-1|TRBJ1-5|.
CSASSEGIYSNQPQHF
TGCAGTGCTAGTTCGGAGGGGATCTATAGCAATCAGCCCCAGCATTTT
>.|TRBV6-6|TRBJ2-7|few
CASRGAGQGEQYF
TGTGCCAGCAGGGGGGCGGGCCAGGGCGAGCAGTACTTC
>.|TRBV10-3|TRBJ1-3|many
CAISPRQVVSGNTIYF
TGTGCCATCAGCCCGAGACAGGTAGTCTCTGGAAACACCATATATTTT
>.|TRBV20-1|TRBJ1-1|.
CSAWTVSGNTEAFF
TGCAGTGCTTGGACAGTGAGCGGGAACACTGAAGCTTTCTTT
>.|TRBV24-1|TRBJ2-5|many
CATSDPRGIETQYF
TGTGCCACCAGTGACCCCCGGGGAATAGAGACCCAGTACTTC
>.|TRBV20-1|TRBJ1-5|few
CSAAPPGYNQPQHF
TGCAGTGCCGCTCCTCCGGGGTACAATCAGCCCCAGCATTTT
>TRBD1|TRBV20-1|TRBJ1-2|.
CSAETTGGNYGYTF
TGCAGTGCTGAAACGACAGGGGGGAACTATGGCTACACCTTC
>.|TRBV6-5|TRBJ2-7|few
CASSYGTASYEQYF
TGTGCCAGCAGTTACGGGACTGCCTCCTACGAGCAGTACTTC
>TRBD2|TRBV24-1|TRBJ2-1|.
CATSDSRTSGLDEQFF
TGTGCCACCAGTGATTCCCGGACTAGCGGGCTGGATGAGCAGTTCTTC
>.|TRBV5-5|TRBJ1-2|.
CASTGLVGYTF
TGTGCCAGCACCGGGTTGGTTGGCTACACCTTC
>.|TRBV5-5|TRBJ2-5|.
CASSVAGTPGETQYF
TGTGCCAGCAGTGTAGCCGGGACCCCCGGGGAGACCCAGTACTTC